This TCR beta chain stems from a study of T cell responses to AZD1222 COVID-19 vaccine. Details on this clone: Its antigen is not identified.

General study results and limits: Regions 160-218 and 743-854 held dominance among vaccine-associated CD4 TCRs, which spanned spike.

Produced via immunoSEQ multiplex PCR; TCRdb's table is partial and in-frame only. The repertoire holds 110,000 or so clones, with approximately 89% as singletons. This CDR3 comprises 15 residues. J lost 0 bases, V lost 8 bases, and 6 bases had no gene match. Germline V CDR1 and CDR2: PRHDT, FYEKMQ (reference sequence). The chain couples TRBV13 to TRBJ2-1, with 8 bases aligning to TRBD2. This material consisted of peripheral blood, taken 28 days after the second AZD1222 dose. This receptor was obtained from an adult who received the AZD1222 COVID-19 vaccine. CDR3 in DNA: TGTGCCAGCCGACTAAGCGGGGGCTCCTACAATGAGCAGTTCTTC. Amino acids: CASRLSGGSYNEQFF.